Sequencing of this T cell receptor (beta chain) was carried out in a study of cytomegalovirus exposure and HLA in healthy donors (dated by TCRdb to 2017 to 2019). Regarding the complete study: According to an earlier analysis of around 600 of the donors, about 179 million T cells yielded 100 million or so unique TCR beta sequences and 250 to 350 Gb of sequence data. The number of donors typed differed by locus, with roughly 629-640 for A, B, C, DRB1 and DQB1, 522 for DQA1, 606 for DPA1, and some 440 for DPB1. Several DR-DQ haplotypes were handled as single units for association and clustering, since linkage in the cohort was strong. The aim of the study was to test whether cataloging public T cell receptors could identify signatures of past pathogen exposure. Across around 400 genotyped donors of the cohort, an average of 235,054 unique TCR beta nucleotide sequences per donor were sequenced, and roughly 20% of those sequences were non-productive. A later analysis re-analyzed previously published TCR beta repertoires from roughly 630 donors and added high-resolution HLA genotyping to study TCR occurrence patterns. In the later analysis, no new phenotypic data were used to find candidate immune exposures; instead, reliance was placed on TCR beta sequences and their occurrence across donors. All discovery cohort repertoires had been generated using a single sequencing platform. Alongside the repertoire data, information on donor age, sex, ethnicity and CMV serostatus was compiled. To predict cytomegalovirus infection status, the study combined high-throughput TCR immunosequencing, statistical association of individual TCRs with disease status, and machine learning. Using immunosequencing, the study profiled T cell repertoires from 550 to 750 subjects and related those repertoires to cytomegalovirus serostatus. An early release that covered 640 HLA-typed donors contained 300 to 350 gigabases of sequencing data and tens of millions of unique TCR sequences. A separate validation cohort of 100 to 150 different subjects was used in addition to the approximately 700-subject first cohort. Of the 300 to 500 genotyped donors, roughly 76% were placed in the genetic ancestry cluster associated with self-reported Caucasian donors. HLA typing included class I and class II loci at four-digit resolution. A later genetic analysis used genome-wide SNP genotypes for about 65% of the roughly 670 donors, treating that subset as a discovery cohort. An earlier analysis of some 600 of the donors applied high-throughput TCR beta sequencing to assess whether each TCR beta V gene segment acted as functional or pseudogenic. Overall study results and their limits: In vitro tests confirmed that a few of the cytomegalovirus-associated TCR beta chains recognize cytomegalovirus antigens. A further reported finding was that TCR beta sequences accurately predicted the HLA-A and HLA-B alleles for most subjects in the first cohort. A later analysis found that TCR association rates varied across HLA loci, with DRB1 alleles showing the most associated TCRs and HLA-C alleles the fewest. A later analysis found that HLA-associated TCR beta chains were more clonally expanded and had lower generation probabilities than equally common non-associated chains. It was suggested by the authors that the approach could potentially be generalized to other disease states and immunological phenotypes. The earlier analysis of 587 of the donors excluded around 17 rarely observed V segments, including chromosome 9 orphons, because counts were too low. A cluster of highly shared sequence variants was judged likely to represent a technical artifact of the sequencing pipeline. In a later analysis, most CMV-associated TCR beta chains were found to appear HLA-restricted, with HLA associations seemingly driven largely by CMV exposure. In an earlier analysis of some 640 of the donors, most TCR beta V segments were observed in productive rearrangements about 87% or about 30% of the time, broadly matching IMGT annotations. In a later genetic analysis, fewer N-insertions in productive TCRs were reported among donors in an Asian-associated ancestry cluster than the 666-donor mean. When HLA alleles, especially DR and DQ, strongly co-occurred, attributing TCR associations to individual alleles was difficult. Correlated functional status among segregating V segments might reflect linkage disequilibrium, but an unknown experimental factor could not be ruled out. The study gave a list of 150 to 200 TCR beta chains associated with cytomegalovirus. In a later analysis, 15,000 to 20,000 TCR beta sequences were associated with specific HLA alleles at a false discovery rate of 0.05. V-gene and J-gene trimming of TCR beta chains was associated with a missense DCLRE1C variant in a later genetic analysis, and the association was replicated in an independent cohort. Roughly uniform sequencing depth across donors was assumed in presence/absence analyses, although this assumption may not hold. In a later analysis, several top co-occurrence clusters were reported to appear linked to parvovirus B19, influenza, CMV and Epstein-Barr virus. The classifier was reported to diagnose cytomegalovirus status with high specificity and sensitivity in both the original and validation cohorts. The 87-base-pair reads could not distinguish some IMGT-functional V segments, including TRBV6-2 and TRBV6-3, so those segments were excluded. Because HLA typing was missing for some donors at each locus, association tests included only the typed subset. Immune exposure information for the cohort was limited to CMV serostatus. This cohort had only TCR beta chains sequenced, and the lack of alpha or paired-chain data limited which features could be detected. Most TCR sequences were seen in very few donors, while some public TCRs were found in many individuals.

V ends up 10 bases short and J 0 bases short, with an unmatched junction base count of 8. Taken from the germline V gene (reference sequence), the CDR1 and CDR2 loops are LNHDA and SQIVND. Reading from cysteine to phenylalanine, the CDR3 counts 17 amino acids. Here the CDR3 DNA is all that survives: 51 bases in frame from base 1. The cohort comprised around 700 healthy bone marrow donors. All cohort members were sampled while nominally healthy, although unrecorded immune exposures were likely present. The donor tested CMV seropositive, placing the donor among the 250 to 300 seropositive members of the cohort. Each donor provided a peripheral blood sample, and peripheral blood mononuclear cells were used for TCR beta sequencing. The Qiagen DNeasy Blood Extraction Kit was used to extract genomic DNA from the blood cell samples. The library was made by the immunoSEQ multiplex PCR assay. The multiplex PCR relied on a mix of 60 forward primers for TCR Vbeta segments and 13 reverse primers for TCR Jbeta segments. Amplification of the CDR3 region of rearranged TCR beta genes was performed with a multiplex PCR assay on genomic DNA. The amplified TCR beta libraries were sequenced on the Illumina HiSeq System as 87-base-pair reads. The original methods were these. A later analysis counted approximately 76 million unique TCR beta chains across the 550 to 750 repertoires, and around 9.9 million of these chains were shared by at least two donors. Raw reads were error-corrected and collapsed into unique sequences with a nearest-neighbor algorithm that merged closely related sequences to remove PCR and sequencing errors. Alignment of CDR3 sequences to IMGT reference sequences was used to assign V, D and J gene segments. For a sequence to be retained, a match of at least six nucleotides to both a V gene segment and a J gene segment was required. Rearrangements were classified as productive when the CDR3 lacked stop codons and remained in frame with V and J, and all other rearrangements were classified as non-productive. CDR3 was defined according to IMGT convention as the region running from the second conserved V-encoded cysteine to the conserved J-encoded phenylalanine. The earlier analysis of some 580 of the donors excluded any sequence lacking an unambiguous match to a single V gene segment. An earlier analysis of several hundred of the donors classified V segments as functional when productive rearrangements were above 56.7% and as segregating when the standard deviation between donors was above 5%. To diagnose cytomegalovirus status from the catalog of TCR beta chain sequences, a statistical classification framework was built. In a later analysis, V and J genes were assigned by comparing TCR nucleotide sequences against IMGT/GENE-DB human TR gene sequences. Using the TCRdist pipeline, a later analysis assigned CDR3 sequences along with most-parsimonious VDJ recombination scenarios. In a later analysis, each TCR beta chain was defined by its CDR3 amino acid sequence together with its V-gene family, and reads without a unique V-gene family were excluded. As a way to deal with suspected cross-contamination and a sequencing artifact, a later analysis dropped 450 to 600 nucleotide sequences that were highly shared and had low generation probability. In a later analysis, a clonal expansion index was calculated for each public chain from normalized within-repertoire ranks of inferred template counts. In a later analysis, generation probabilities were computed using a VDJ recombination model fitted to out-of-frame rearrangements, and the results were checked against IGoR. In a later analysis, hypergeometric tests were used to score TCR-TCR, TCR-HLA and TCR-CMV co-occurrence, with a repertoire-size bias correction applied to TCR pairs. A later analysis estimated false discovery rates by permuting HLA or CMV assignments 20 times. A later analysis grouped co-occurring TCRs with DBSCAN, adding TCRdist sequence similarity when clustering within HLA-allele-positive subsets. For co-occurrence clustering, repertoires with fewer than 30,000 or more than 120,000 public chains were excluded, along with about five repertoires with anomalous nucleotide sharing. TCRdb carries this immuneACCESS record with in-frame sequences only. Its versions omit some clonotypes, under half of them owing to an unresolved V gene in the studies checked, with the rest unexplained. That table gives V, J and clone size, and the DNA gave D and trimming. Across this sample there are about 190,000 clones, with more than 65% seen only once. Less than 6% of the sample rests with the top ten.

The table lists this clone with a few counts. What this receptor recognizes is not known. There are no base qualities to consult, and no much larger clone falls within one base. The sequence was collected from a woman aged 30 to 39 in good health and CMV-seropositive. The rearranged chain carries TRBV19 and TRBJ2-1; the junction holds 14 bases that match TRBD2. Sequences were obtained from PBMCs. This receptor carries the CDR3 CATGLAGGWGSYNEQFF. The bases read TGTGCCACCGGACTAGCGGGAGGATGGGGCTCCTACAATGAGCAGTTCTTC.